One sample yielded the 4 T cell receptor beta chains listed below, sequenced in a study of regulatory T cells in long-lasting Graves disease. The time point was: newly diagnosed GD, antithyroid drugs for less than 3 months. TCR sequences were obtained from RNA taken from PBMCs. iRepertoire HTBI primers and Arm-PCR of CDR3 regions built TCR beta libraries. Each CDR3 protein gets one entry after TCRdb re-called the multiplex PCR reads with MiXCR. The sample carries around 450,000 distinct CDR3 sequences, about 15% recorded once. These records were also assigned to another study, of T cells in Graves' hyperthyroidism and ophthalmopathy.

The sequences come from peripheral blood mononuclear cells (PBMCs), collected at new diagnosis, from a patient treated with antithyroid drugs. The receptors derive from a young woman with Graves disease.

This clonotype has a handful of counts. The V gene is TRBV12-3 or TRBV12-4, the J gene TRBJ2-1; D may be TRBD1 (5 bases). With 3 bases removed from V and 10 bases from J, the gap between germline ends came to 10 bases. This CDR3 has 12 residues. The CDR3: CASSFEGVEQFF. The DNA for the CDR3 is TGTGCCAGCAGTTTCGAAGGGGTAGAGCAGTTCTTC.

This clonotype showed up many times. The V and J genes are TRBV2 and TRBJ2-3, with a tentative D call TRBD2 (5 bases). The V gene's germline CDR1 is SNHLY and CDR2 FYNNEI. This CDR3 comprises 17 residues. V lost 6 bases to trimming and J lost 2 bases, with 21 bases between them. The CDR3 nucleotides read TGTGCCAGCAGCCCAAGATACGACTATGCCTTCACAGATACGCAGTATTTT. It specifies CASSPRYDYAFTDTQYF.

In this sample, this clonotype turned up many times. CDR3: CAWSPGGGDGYTF. CDR3 bases: TGTGCCTGGAGTCCAGGGGGCGGTGATGGCTACACCTTC. The chain couples TRBV30 to TRBJ1-2, with TRBD1 matching over 8 bases. CDR1 is GTSNPN, CDR2 SVGIG, per germline (reference sequence). Unmatched junction bases numbered 5, after V lost 2 bases and J lost 6 bases. CDR3 length: 13 residues.

Note on this clonotype: A read error may explain this, as a much larger clone is one base away. The chain is built from TRBV24-1 and TRBJ2-3; unclear D gene. CDR1 KGHDR and CDR2 SFDVKD come from the germline V gene. The CDR3 sequence is 12 residues long. The CDR3 sequence is CAISESTDTQYF. The DNA of the CDR3 is TGTGCCATCAGTGAGAGTACAGATACGCAGTATTTT.